This TCR beta chain emerged from a study of blood T cell repertoires in COVID-19. Study-level background: Nucleic acid was either cDNA or gDNA, and it came from T cells, B-cell-depleted T cells, or PBMCs.

This CDR3 contains 14 residues. Germline CDR1 SGHVS, CDR2 FQNEAQ. The V gene lost 3 bases and the J gene lost 8 bases, with 16 bases spanning the gap. Methods used by the authors: Reference gene primer amplification gave estimated nucleated cell counts. The repertoire was sequenced with immunoSEQ multiplex PCR; TCRdb's copy has only in-frame clones and lacks some. For V, J and clone size, that table is used; D and trimming come from the DNA. The sample carries approximately 140,000 clones, roughly 84% recorded once. This receptor was taken from a man between 60 and 75 years old with acute or convalescent COVID-19. This chain joins TRBV7-8 and TRBJ1-2; tentative D call: TRBD1 (6 bases). Sequencing was done on a sample of peripheral blood. DNA of the CDR3: TGTGCCAGCAGCTTCGACCTCGGACAGAGAGGCTACACCTTC. It is translated as CASSFDLGQRGYTF.